Shown below are 16 T cell receptor beta chains from a single sample sequenced in a study of OX40 agonist ivuxolimab in advanced cancers. Only in-frame clones appear in the TCRdb table, and some are missing; sequencing was by immunoSEQ multiplex PCR. The sample comprises over 75,000 clones, less than 95% of which are singletons, and roughly 8.7% rests with the top ten. Here the sequenced sample was CD4+ or CD8+ T cells sorted from blood, taken in a trial of the OX40 agonist ivuxolimab. Receptors were obtained from an adult with an advanced solid tumor such as melanoma, head and neck, liver or kidney cancer.

The chain joins TRBV28 to TRBJ2-7; the D is unclear. The germline CDR1 and CDR2 sequences are MDHEN and SYDVKM. This CDR3 is built from 15 residues. Trimming cost V 2 bases and J 0 bases, with 11 bases left between them. The CDR3 protein is CASSLIATFSYEQYF. CDR3 DNA: TGTGCCAGCAGTTTAATAGCTACTTTCTCCTACGAGCAGTACTTC.

This clone showed up just once. The rearrangement joins TRBV7-9 to TRBJ2-7, with 7 nucleotides matching TRBD1. The CDR3 has 14 residues. Losses at the gene ends were 5 bases for V and 1 base for J; bases not matched to a gene: 5. Germline CDR1 reads SEHNR; CDR2 reads FQNEAQ (reference sequence). CDR3 sequence (DNA): TGTGCCAGCAGCAAAGAACAGGGGTCCTACGAGCAGTACTTC. Translating gives CASSKEQGSYEQYF.

The chain is built from TRBV29-1 and TRBJ2-7; the D is unclear. V gave up 5 bases and J gave up 4 bases, with 12 bases separating them. The CDR3 has 12 amino acids. CDR1 is SQVTM and CDR2 is ANQGSEA in the germline V gene. The CDR3 loop is CSVKPRLYEQYF. The CDR3 region has the DNA TGCAGCGTTAAGCCGAGACTTTACGAGCAGTACTTC.

This clone was seen just once. The V call is TRBV4-1, the J call TRBJ2-2, with D uncertain. The CDR3 has 13 amino acids. V gave up 3 bases and J gave up 6 bases, with 8 bases separating them. Per the germline V gene, CDR1 is MGHRA and CDR2 is YSYEKL. The CDR3, as DNA: TGCGCCAGCAGCCAGGGCGTCGCCGGGGAGCTGTTTTTT. It yields the protein CASSQGVAGELFF.

This chain joins TRBV27 and TRBJ2-7; 8 nucleotides align to TRBD2. Germline V gives CDR1 MNHEY, CDR2 SMNVEV (reference sequence). Trimming took 1 base from V and 7 from J; bases not matched to a gene: 12. This CDR3 is 16 amino acids long. The CDR3 reads CASSLFPGAGGGEQYF. The CDR3 DNA sequence: TGTGCCAGCAGTTTATTTCCCGGGGCGGGAGGAGGGGAGCAGTACTTC.

A single count supports this clone. This rearrangement joins TRBV30 to TRBJ2-5, with 9 bases identical to TRBD1. J was trimmed by 4 bases and V by 3 bases; bases with no gene match: 6. CDR1 and CDR2 (germline): GTSNPN, SVGIG (reference sequence). The CDR3 sequence is 14 residues long. The CDR3 nucleotides are TGTGCCTGGAGGTACAGGGGGCGAGGAGAGACCCAGTACTTC. This translates into CAWRYRGRGETQYF.

The DNA of the CDR3 is TGTGCCAGTAGTCCAGGGGAGTCCTACGAGCAGTACTTC. Its translation is CASSPGESYEQYF. This sequence joins TRBV19 and TRBJ2-7; tentatively, D is TRBD1 (6 bases). Germline-derived CDR1 and CDR2 are LNHDA and SQIVND (reference sequence). Trimming stripped 5 bases from V and 1 base from J, with 9 bases between. This CDR3 contains 13 residues.

The chain employs TRBV7-9 and TRBJ2-3; 8 bases align to TRBD2. This CDR3 is 16 amino acids long. CDR1 is SEHNR, CDR2 FQNEAQ, per germline (reference sequence). V shed 2 bases, J shed 1 base, and the junction held 5 bases outside the gene matches. Here the CDR3 DNA reads TGTGCCAGCAGCTTATATATAGCGGGACGCACAGATACGCAGTATTTT. Amino acids: CASSLYIAGRTDTQYF.

The V gene is TRBV11-3, the J gene TRBJ1-3, with TRBD1 as a possible D gene (6 bases). Germline CDR1 and CDR2: SGHNT and YENEEA. The CDR3 is 16 residues long. Trimming took off 5 bases at V and 0 bases at J, with 14 bases between the two ends. CDR3 nucleotide sequence: TGTGCCAGCAGCCACGGGACACCAAGCTCTGGAAACACCATATATTTT. Translation: CASSHGTPSSGNTIYF.

The rearrangement links TRBV28 to TRBJ1-1; 7 positions agree with TRBD1. The germline CDR1 and CDR2 sequences are MDHEN and SYDVKM. The junction had 9 bases not matched to a gene; V was cut back by 8 bases and J by 6 bases. CDR3 length: 13 residues. The CDR3 DNA follows: TGTGCCAGCCATCAGGGGGAAATCGCTGAAGCTTTCTTT. Translating gives CASHQGEIAEAFF.

The rearrangement uses TRBV7-9 and TRBJ1-1; D unresolved. The ends were cut back, 7 bases at V and 1 base at J, with 13 bases in the middle. Germline CDR1 reads SEHNR; CDR2 reads FQNEAQ (reference sequence). CDR3 length equals 14 residues. The CDR3 sequence is CASTGLEGNTEAFF. The CDR3 coding sequence is TGTGCCAGCACGGGCCTCGAAGGGAACACTGAAGCTTTCTTT.

The rearrangement uses TRBV5-1 and TRBJ2-3, with 8 positions matching TRBD2. Germline V gene lookup returns CDR1 SGHRS and CDR2 YFSETQ. V lost 2 bases, J lost 3 bases, and 5 bases stayed unmatched. This CDR3 region has 15 residues. The CDR3 DNA reads TGCGCCAGCAGCTTAAGCGGGAGAGGAACAGATACGCAGTATTTT. Protein sequence: CASSLSGRGTDTQYF.

The rearrangement joins TRBV2 to TRBJ1-6; no clear D gene. The CDR3 is made up of 13 amino acids. V was pared by 5 bases and J by 8 bases, with 10 bases between. Per the germline V gene, CDR1 is SNHLY and CDR2 is FYNNEI. CDR3 protein: CASSLGEDSPLHF. DNA of the CDR3: TGTGCCAGCAGTCTTGGCGAGGATTCACCCCTCCACTTT.

The chain has TRBV6-5 and TRBJ2-5, with D perhaps assigned TRBD1 or TRBD2 (5 bases each). The DNA end is more similar to TRBJ2-7, so the J call may be wrong. The CDR3 spans 13 residues. CDR1 and CDR2 (germline): MNHEY, SVGAGI. The CDR3 sequence is CASSNRDGYEQYF. In DNA form, the CDR3 reads TGTGCCAGCAGCAACCGGGACGGCTACGAGCAGTACTTC.

CDR3 region: CASGNRVETEAFF. CDR3 in DNA: TGTGCCAGCGGAAACAGGGTAGAGACTGAAGCTTTCTTT. The chain links TRBV28 to TRBJ1-1; weak D call: TRBD1 (6 bases). Germline CDR1 MDHEN, CDR2 SYDVKM. Trimming took off 8 bases at V and 5 bases at J, with 15 bases between the two ends. The CDR3 runs 13 residues.

V usage is TRBV18 and J usage is TRBJ1-5, with D possibly matching TRBD1 (5 bases). The CDR3 covers 14 residues. The ends were cut back, 3 bases at V and 7 bases at J, with 13 bases in the middle. Germline CDR1 KGHSH, CDR2 LQKENI. CDR3 sequence (DNA): TGTGCCAGCTCACCCAGGGATTATACCCAGCCCCAGCATTTT. Protein: CASSPRDYTQPQHF.